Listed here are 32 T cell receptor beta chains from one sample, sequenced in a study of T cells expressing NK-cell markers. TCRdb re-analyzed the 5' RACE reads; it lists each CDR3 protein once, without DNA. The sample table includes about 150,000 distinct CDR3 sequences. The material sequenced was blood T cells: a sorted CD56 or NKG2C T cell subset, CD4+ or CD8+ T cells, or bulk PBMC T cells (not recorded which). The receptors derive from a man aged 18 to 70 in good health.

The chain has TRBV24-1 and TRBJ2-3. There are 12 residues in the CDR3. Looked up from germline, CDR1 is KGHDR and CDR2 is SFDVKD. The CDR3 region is CATSSPQDTQYF.

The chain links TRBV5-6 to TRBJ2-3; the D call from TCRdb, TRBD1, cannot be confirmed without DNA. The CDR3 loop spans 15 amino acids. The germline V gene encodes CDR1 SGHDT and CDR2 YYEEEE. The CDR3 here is CASSPSGTGDYTQYF.

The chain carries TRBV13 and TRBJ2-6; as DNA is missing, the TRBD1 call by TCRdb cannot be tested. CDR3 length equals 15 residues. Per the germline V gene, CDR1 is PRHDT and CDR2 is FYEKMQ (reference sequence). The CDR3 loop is CASSHRSSGANVLTF.

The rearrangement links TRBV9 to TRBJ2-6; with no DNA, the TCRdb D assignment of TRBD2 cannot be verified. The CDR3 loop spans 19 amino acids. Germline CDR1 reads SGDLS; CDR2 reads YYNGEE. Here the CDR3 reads CASSFRGLAAISGANVLTF.

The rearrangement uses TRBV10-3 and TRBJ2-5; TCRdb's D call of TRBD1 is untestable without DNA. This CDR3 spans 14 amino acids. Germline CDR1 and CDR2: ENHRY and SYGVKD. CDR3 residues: CAINEGGLRETQYF.

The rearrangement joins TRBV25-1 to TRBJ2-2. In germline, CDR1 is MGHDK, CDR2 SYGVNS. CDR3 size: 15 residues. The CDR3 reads CASSEFLVGTGELFF.

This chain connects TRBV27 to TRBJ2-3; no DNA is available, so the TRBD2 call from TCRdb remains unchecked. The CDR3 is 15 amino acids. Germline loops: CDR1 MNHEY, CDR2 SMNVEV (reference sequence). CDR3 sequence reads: CASSTGLTGADTQYF.

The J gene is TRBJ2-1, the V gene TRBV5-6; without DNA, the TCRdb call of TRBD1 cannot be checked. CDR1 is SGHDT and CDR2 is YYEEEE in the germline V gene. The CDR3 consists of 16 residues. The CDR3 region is CASSFRGGNPYNEQFF.

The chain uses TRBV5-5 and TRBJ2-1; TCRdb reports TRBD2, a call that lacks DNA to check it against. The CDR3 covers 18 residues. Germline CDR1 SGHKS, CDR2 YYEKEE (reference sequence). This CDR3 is CASSSNDRGLAGFNEQFF.

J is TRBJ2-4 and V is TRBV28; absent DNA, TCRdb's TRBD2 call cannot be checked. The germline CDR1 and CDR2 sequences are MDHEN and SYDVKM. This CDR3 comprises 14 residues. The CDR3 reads CASSFGGGKNIQYF.

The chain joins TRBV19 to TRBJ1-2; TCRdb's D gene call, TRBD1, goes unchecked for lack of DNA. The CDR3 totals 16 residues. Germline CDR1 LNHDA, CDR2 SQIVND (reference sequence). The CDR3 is CASSPGQGLRDYGYTF.

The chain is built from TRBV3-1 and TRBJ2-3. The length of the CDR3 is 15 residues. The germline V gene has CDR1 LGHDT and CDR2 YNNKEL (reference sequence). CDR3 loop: CASSTMGYFSDTQYF.

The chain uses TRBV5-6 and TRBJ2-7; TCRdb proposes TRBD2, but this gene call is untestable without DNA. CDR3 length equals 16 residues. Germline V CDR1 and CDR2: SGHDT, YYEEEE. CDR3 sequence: CASSPRPSGGPYEQYF.

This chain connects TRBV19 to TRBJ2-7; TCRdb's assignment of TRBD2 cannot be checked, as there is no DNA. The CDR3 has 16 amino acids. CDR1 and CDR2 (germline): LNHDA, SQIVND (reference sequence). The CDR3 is CASSSADPGPFYEQYF.

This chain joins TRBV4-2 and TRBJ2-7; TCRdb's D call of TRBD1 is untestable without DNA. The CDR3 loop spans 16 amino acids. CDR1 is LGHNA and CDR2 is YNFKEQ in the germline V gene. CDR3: CASSQEQAGGSYEQYF.

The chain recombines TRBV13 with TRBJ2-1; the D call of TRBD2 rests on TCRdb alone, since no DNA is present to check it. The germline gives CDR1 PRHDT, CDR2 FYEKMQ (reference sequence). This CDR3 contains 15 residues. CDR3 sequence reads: CASSSGAGGLDEQFF.

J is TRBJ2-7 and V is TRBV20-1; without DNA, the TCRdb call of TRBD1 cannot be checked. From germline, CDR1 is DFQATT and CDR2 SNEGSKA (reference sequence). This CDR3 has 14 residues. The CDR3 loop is CSASSRDRDYEQYF.

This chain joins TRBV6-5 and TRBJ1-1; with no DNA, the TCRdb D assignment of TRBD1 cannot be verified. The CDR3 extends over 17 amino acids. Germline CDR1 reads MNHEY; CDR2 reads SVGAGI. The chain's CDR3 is CASSYLPGNRLNTEAFF.

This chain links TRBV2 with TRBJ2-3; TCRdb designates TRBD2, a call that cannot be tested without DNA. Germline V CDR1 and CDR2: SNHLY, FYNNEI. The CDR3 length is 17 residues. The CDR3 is CASSESGLAAVTDTQYF. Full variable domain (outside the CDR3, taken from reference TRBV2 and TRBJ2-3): EPEVTQTPSHQVTQMGQEVILRCVPISNHLYFYWYRQILGQKVEFLVSFYNNEISEKSEIFDDQFSVERPDGSNFTLKIRSTKLEDSAMYFCASSESGLAAVTDTQYFGPGTRLTVL.

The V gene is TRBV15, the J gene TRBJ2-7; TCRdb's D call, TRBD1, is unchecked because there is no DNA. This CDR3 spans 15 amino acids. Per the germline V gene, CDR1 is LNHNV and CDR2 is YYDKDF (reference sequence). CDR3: CATSTRDRGRYEQYF.

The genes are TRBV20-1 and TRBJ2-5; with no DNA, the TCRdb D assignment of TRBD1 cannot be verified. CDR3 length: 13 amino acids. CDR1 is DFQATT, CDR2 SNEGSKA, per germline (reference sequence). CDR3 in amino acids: CSARPDSEETQYF.

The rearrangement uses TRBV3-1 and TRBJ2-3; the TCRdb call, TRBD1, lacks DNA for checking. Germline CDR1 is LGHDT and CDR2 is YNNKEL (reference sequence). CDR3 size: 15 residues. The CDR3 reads CASSPTGLATDTQYF.

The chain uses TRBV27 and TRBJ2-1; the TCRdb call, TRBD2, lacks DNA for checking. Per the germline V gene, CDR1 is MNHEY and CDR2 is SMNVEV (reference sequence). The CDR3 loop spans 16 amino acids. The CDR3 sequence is CASSPYFGGGGNEQFF.

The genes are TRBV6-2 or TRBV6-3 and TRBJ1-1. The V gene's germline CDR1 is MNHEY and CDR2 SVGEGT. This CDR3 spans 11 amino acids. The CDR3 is CASSFSVEAFF.

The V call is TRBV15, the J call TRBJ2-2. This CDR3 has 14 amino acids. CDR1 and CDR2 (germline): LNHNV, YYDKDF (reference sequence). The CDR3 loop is CATTGALNTGELFF.

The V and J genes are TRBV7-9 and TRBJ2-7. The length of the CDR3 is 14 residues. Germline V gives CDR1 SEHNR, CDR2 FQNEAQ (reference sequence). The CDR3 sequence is CASSLVGGAYEQYF.

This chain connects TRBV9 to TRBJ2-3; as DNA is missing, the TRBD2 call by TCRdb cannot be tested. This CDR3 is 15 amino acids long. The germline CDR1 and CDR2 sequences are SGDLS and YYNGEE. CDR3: CASSVTSGATDTQYF.

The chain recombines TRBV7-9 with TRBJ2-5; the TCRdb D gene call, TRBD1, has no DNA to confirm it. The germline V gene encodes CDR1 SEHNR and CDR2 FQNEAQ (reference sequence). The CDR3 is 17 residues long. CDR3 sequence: CASSLAVAGAHQETQYF.

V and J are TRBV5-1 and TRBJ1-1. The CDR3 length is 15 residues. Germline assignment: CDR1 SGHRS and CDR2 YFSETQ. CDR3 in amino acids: CASSRWTADNTEAFF.

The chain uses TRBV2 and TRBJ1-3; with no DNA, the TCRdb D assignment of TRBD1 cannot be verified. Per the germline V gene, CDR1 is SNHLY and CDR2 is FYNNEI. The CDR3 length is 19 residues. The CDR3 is CASSDRTGGDQNSGNTIYF.

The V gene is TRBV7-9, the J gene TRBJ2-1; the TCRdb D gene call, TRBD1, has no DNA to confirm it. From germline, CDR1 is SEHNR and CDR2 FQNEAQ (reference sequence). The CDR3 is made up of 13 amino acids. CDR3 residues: CASTTGNYNEQFF. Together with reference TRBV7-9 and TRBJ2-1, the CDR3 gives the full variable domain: DTGVSQNPRHKITKRGQNVTFRCDPISEHNRLYWYRQTLGQGPEFLTYFQNEAQLEKSRLLSDRFSAERPKGSFSTLEIQRTEQGDSAMYLCASTTGNYNEQFFGPGTRLTVL.

CDR3: CASSYEGKLFF. This chain uses TRBV7-9 with TRBJ1-4. CDR1 is SEHNR, CDR2 FQNEAQ, per germline (reference sequence). The length of the CDR3 is 11 residues. Filled out from reference TRBV7-9 and TRBJ1-4, the complete variable domain reads DTGVSQNPRHKITKRGQNVTFRCDPISEHNRLYWYRQTLGQGPEFLTYFQNEAQLEKSRLLSDRFSAERPKGSFSTLEIQRTEQGDSAMYLCASSYEGKLFFGSGTQLSVL.